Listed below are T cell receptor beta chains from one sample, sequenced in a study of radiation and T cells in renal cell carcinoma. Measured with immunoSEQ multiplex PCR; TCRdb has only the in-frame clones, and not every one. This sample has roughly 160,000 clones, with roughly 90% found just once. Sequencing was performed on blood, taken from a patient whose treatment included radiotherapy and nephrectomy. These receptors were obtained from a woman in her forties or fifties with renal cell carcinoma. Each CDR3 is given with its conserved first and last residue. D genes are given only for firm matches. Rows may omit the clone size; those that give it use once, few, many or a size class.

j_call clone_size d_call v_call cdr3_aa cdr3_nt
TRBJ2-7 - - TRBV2 CASSGRLISYEQYF TGTGCCAGCAGTGGACGGTTAATTTCCTACGAGCAGTACTTC
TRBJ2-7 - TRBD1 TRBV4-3 CASSQAGTVPHEQYF TGCGCCAGCAGCCAAGCCGGGACAGTTCCGCACGAGCAGTACTTC
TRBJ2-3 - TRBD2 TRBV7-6 CASSLRLAGVFTDTQYF TGTGCCAGCAGCCTGCGATTAGCGGGGGTGTTCACAGATACGCAGTATTTT
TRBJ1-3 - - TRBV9 CASSVATDPVGNTIYF TGTGCCAGCAGCGTAGCTACCGACCCCGTCGGAAACACCATATATTTT
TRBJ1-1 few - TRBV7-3 CASSITGNTEAFF TGTGCCAGCAGCATAACAGGGAACACTGAAGCTTTCTTT
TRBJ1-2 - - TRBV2 CASRAGTGYNYGYTF TGTGCCAGCAGGGCCGGGACCGGGTATAACTATGGCTACACCTTC
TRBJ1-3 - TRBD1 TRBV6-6 CASSRGQDPSGNTIYF TGTGCCAGCAGCCGCGGACAGGACCCTTCTGGAAACACCATATATTTT
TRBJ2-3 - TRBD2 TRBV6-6 CASSPNRGGHMDTQYF TGTGCCAGCAGCCCTAACCGGGGGGGGCACATGGATACGCAGTATTTT
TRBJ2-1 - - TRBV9 CASSVAETRLQFF TGTGCCAGCAGCGTAGCCGAGACTAGGCTCCAGTTCTTC
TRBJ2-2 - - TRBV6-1 CASKSPRGTGELFF TGTGCCAGCAAGAGTCCCAGGGGCACCGGGGAGCTGTTTTTT
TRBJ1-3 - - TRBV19 CASSTPGTLAGGNTIYF TGTGCCAGTAGTACTCCCGGGACACTGGCTGGAGGAAACACCATATATTTT
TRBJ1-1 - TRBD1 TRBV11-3 CASSSGGITEAFF TGTGCCAGCAGCTCAGGGGGCATCACTGAAGCTTTCTTT